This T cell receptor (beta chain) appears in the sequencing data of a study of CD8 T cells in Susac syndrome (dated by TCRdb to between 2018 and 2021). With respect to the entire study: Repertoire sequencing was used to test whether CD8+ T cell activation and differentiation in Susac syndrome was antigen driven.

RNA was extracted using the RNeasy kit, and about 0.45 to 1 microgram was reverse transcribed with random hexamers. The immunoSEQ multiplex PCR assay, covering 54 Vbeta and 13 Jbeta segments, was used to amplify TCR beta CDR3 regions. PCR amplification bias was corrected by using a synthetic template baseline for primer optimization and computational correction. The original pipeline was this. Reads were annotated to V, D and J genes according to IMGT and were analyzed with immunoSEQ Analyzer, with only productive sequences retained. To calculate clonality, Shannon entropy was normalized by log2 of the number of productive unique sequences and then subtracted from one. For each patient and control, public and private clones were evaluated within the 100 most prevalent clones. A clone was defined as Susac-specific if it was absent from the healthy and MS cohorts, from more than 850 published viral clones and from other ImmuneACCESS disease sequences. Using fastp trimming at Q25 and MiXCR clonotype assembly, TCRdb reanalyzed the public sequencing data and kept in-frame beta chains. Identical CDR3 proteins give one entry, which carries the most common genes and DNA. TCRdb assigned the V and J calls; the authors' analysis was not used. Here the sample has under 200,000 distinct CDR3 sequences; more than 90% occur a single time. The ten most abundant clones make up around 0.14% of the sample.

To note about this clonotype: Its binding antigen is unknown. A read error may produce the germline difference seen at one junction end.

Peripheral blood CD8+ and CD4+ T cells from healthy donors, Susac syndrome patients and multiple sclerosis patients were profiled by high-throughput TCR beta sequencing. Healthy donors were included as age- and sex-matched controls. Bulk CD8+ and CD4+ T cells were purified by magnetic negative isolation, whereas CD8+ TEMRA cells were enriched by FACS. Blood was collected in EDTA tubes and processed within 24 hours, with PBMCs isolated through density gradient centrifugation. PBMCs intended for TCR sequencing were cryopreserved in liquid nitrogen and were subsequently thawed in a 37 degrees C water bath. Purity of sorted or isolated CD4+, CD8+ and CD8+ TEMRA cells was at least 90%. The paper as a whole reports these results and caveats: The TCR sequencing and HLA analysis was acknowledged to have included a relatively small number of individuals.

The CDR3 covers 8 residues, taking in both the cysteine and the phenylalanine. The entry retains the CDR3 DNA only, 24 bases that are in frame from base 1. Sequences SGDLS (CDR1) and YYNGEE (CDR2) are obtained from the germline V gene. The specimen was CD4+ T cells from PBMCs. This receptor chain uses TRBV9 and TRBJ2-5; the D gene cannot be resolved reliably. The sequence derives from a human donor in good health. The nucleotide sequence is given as TGTGCCAGCAGCGTATTGAACTTC. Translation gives CASSVLNF. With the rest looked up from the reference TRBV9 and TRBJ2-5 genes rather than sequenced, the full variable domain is DSGVTQTPKHLITATGQRVTLRCSPRSGDLSVYWYQQSLDQGLQFLIQYYNGEERAKGNILERFSAQQFPDLHSELNLSSLELGDSALYFCASSVLNFGPGTRLLVL.